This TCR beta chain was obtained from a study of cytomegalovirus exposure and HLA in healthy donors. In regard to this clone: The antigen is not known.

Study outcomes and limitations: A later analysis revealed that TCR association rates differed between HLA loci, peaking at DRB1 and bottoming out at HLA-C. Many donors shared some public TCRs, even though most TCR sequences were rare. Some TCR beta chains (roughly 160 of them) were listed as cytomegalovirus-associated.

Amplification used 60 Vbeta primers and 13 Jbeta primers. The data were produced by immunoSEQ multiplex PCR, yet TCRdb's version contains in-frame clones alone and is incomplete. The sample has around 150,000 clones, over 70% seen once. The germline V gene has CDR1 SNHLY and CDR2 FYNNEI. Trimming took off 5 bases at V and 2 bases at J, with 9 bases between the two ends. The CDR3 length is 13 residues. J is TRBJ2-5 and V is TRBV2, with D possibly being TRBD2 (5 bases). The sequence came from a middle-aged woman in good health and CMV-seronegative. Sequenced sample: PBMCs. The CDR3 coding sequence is TGTGCCAGCAGTCTAGGACTGCAAGAGACCCAGTACTTC. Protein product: CASSLGLQETQYF.